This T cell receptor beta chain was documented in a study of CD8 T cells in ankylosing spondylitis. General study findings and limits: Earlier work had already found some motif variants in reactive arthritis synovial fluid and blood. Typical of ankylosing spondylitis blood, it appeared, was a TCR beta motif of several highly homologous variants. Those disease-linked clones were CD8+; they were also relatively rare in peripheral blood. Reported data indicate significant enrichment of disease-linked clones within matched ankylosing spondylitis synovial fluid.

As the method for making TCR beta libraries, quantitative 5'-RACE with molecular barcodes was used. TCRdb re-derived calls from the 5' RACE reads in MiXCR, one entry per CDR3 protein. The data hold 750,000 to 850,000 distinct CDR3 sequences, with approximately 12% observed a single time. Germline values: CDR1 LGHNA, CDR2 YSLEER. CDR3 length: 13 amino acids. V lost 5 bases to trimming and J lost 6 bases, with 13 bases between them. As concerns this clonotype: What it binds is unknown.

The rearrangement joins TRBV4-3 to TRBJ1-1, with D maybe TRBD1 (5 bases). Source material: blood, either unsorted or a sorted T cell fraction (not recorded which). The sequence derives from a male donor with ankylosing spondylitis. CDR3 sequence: CASSVEGISEAFF. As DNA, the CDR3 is TGCGCCAGCAGCGTCGAGGGGATTTCTGAAGCTTTCTTT.